This record concerns one T cell receptor (beta chain) sequence. Its cognate antigen is unknown. Profiled with immunoSEQ multiplex PCR; TCRdb holds only in-frame clones, not every one. The table lists about 140,000 clones, around 93% of them singletons. This entry is derived from a study of cytotoxic CD8 clonotypes in ibrutinib-treated CLL. For the study at large: Overall, around 25 responses were partial and 2 complete; following median roughly 68 months, roughly 14 patients stayed remitted and some 12 progressed. General study findings and limits: T-cell clonality at baseline went above that of age-matched healthy donors and rose and fell with circulating CD8+ T-cell counts. Public clonotypes, an uncommon group, contracted or remained stable on treatment.

The length of the CDR3 is 17 residues. In germline, CDR1 is GTSNPN, CDR2 SVGIG (reference sequence). V was clipped by 5 bases and J by 0 bases, with 22 bases between them. This TCR derives from a human donor with chronic lymphocytic leukemia. This chain connects TRBV30 to TRBJ1-1, with a possible D match to TRBD1 (6 bases). The sequences come from PBMCs, collected after 12 months of ibrutinib treatment. CDR3: CAWSRGGVGVLNTEAFF. The CDR3 bases are TGTGCCTGGTCAAGGGGGGGCGTCGGGGTCCTGAACACTGAAGCTTTCTTT.